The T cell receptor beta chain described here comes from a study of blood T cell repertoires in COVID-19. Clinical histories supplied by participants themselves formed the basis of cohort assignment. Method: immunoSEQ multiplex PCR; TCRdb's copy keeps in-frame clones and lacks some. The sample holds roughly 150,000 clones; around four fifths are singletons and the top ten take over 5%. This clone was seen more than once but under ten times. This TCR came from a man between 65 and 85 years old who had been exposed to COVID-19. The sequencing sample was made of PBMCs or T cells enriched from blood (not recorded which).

CDR3 coding DNA: TGTGCCAGCTCGAGAGAGCGGGGGGCTATCACAGATACGCAGTATTTT. This sequence encodes CASSRERGAITDTQYF. The chain combines TRBV6-4 with TRBJ2-3, with 9 bases aligning to TRBD2. There are 16 residues in the CDR3. With 8 bases clipped from V and 2 bases from J, the junction kept 11 bases outside the gene matches. Germline CDR1 and CDR2: MRHNA and SNTAGT.